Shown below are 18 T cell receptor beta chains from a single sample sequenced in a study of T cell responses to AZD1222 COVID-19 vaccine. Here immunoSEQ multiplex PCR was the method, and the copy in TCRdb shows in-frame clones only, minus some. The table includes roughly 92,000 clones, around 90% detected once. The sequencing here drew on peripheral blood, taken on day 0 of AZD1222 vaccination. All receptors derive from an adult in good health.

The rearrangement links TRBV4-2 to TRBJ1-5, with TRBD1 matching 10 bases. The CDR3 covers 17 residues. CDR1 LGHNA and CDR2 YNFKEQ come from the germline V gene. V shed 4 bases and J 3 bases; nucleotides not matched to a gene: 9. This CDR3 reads CASSRTPGQGTNQPQHF. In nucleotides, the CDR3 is TGTGCCAGCAGCCGCACACCGGGACAGGGGACCAATCAGCCCCAGCATTTT.

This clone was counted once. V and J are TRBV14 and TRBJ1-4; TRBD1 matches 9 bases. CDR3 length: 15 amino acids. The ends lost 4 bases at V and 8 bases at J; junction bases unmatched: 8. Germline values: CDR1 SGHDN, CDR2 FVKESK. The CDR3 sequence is CASSPRTGAEEKLFF. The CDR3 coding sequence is TGTGCCAGCAGCCCCCGGACAGGGGCCGAGGAAAAACTGTTTTTT.

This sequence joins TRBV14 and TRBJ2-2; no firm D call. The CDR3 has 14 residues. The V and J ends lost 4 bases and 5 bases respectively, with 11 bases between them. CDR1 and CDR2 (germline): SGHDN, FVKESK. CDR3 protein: CASSPNLFTGELFF. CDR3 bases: TGTGCCAGCAGCCCCAACCTTTTTACCGGGGAGCTGTTTTTT.

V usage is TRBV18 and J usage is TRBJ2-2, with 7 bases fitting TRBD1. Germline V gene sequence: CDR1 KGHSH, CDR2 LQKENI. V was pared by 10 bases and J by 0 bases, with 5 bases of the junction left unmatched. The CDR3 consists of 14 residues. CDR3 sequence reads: CATSTGSNTGELFF. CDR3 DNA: TGTGCCACCTCGACAGGGTCGAACACCGGGGAGCTGTTTTTT.

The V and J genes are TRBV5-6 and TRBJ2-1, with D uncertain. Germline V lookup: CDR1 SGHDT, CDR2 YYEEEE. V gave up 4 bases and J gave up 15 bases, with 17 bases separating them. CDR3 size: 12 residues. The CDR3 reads CASSPYNQARFF. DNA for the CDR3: TGTGCCAGCAGCCCATACAACCAAGCTCGGTTCTTC.

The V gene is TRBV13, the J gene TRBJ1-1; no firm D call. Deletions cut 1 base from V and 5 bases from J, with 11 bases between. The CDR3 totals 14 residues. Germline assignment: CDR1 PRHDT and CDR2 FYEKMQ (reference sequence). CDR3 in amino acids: CASSLVVAGTEAFF. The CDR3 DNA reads TGTGCCAGCAGCTTAGTGGTGGCTGGGACTGAAGCTTTCTTT.

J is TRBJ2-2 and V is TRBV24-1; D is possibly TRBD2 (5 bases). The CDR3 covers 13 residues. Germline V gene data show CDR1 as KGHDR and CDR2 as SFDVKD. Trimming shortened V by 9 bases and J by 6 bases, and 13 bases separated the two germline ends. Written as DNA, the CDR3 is TGTGCCACCGCGGGCAGTCCACCCGGGGAGCTGTTTTTT. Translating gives CATAGSPPGELFF.

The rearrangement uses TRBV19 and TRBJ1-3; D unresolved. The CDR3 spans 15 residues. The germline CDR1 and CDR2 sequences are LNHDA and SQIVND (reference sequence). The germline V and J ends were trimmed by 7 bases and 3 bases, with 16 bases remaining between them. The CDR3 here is CASTSGYLFGNTIYF. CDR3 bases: TGTGCCAGTACATCAGGTTACTTGTTTGGAAACACCATATATTTT. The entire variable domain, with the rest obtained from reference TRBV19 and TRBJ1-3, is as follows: DGGITQSPKYLFRKEGQNVTLSCEQNLNHDAMYWYRQDPGQGLRLIYYSQIVNDFQKGDIAEGYSVSREKKESFPLTVTSAQKNPTAFYLCASTSGYLFGNTIYFGEGSWLTVV.

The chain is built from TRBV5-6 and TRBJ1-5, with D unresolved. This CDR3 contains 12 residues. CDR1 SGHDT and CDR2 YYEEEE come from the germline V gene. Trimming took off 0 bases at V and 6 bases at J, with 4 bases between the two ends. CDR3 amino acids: CASSLGVQPQHF. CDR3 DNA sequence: TGTGCCAGCAGCTTGGGGGTTCAGCCCCAGCATTTT.

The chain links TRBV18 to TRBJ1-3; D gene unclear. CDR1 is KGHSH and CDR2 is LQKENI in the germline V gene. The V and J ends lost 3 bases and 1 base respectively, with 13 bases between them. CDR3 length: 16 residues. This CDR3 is CASSPRTDVSGNTIYF. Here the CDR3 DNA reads TGTGCCAGCTCACCTCGGACCGACGTTTCTGGAAACACCATATATTTT.

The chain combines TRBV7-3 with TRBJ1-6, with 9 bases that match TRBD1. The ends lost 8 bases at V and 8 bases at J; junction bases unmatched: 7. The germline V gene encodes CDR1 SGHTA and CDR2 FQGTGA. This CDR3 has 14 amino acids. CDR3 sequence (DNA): TGTGCCAGCTCGATGGGACAGGGTCATTCACCCCTCCACTTT. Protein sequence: CASSMGQGHSPLHF.

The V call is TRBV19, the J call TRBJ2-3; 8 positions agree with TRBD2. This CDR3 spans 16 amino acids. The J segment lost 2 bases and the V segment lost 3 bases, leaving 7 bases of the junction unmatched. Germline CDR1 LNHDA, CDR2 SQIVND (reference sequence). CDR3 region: CASSISRGGNTDTQYF. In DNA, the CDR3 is TGTGCCAGTAGTATCTCACGCGGGGGGAACACAGATACGCAGTATTTT.

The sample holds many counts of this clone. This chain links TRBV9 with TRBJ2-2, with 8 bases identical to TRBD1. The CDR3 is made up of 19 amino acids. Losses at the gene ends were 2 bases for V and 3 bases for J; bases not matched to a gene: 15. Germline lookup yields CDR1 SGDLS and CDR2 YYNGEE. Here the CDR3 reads CASSVIAWTGSGDTGELFF. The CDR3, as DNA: TGTGCCAGCAGCGTTATAGCTTGGACAGGGAGTGGGGACACCGGGGAGCTGTTTTTT.

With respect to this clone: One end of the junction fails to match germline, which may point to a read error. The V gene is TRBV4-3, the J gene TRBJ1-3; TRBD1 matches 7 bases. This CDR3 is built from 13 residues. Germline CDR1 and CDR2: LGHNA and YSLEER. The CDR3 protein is CVSSSGQVGTIYF. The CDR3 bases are TGCGTCAGCAGCTCCGGACAGGTTGGCACCATATATTTT.

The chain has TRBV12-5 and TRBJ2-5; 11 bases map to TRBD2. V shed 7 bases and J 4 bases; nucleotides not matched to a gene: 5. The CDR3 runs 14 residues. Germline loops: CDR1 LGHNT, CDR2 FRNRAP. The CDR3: CASALAGGLETQYF. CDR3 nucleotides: TGTGCTAGTGCTCTAGCGGGGGGCCTAGAGACCCAGTACTTC.

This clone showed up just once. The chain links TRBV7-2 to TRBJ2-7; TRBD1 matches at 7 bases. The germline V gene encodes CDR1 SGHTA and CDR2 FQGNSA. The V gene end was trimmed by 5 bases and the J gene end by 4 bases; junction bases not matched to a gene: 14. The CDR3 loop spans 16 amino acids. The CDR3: CASSTRRQGKIYEQYF. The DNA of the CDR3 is TGTGCCAGCAGCACTCGTCGACAGGGCAAGATTTACGAGCAGTACTTC.

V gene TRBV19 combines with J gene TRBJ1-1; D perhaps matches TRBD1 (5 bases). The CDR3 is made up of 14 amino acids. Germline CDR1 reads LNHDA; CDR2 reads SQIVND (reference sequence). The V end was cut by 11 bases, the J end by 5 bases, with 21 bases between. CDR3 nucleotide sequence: TGTGCCGCCTCACCGGGGGAGGTTCGGACTGAAGCTTTCTTT. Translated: CAASPGEVRTEAFF.

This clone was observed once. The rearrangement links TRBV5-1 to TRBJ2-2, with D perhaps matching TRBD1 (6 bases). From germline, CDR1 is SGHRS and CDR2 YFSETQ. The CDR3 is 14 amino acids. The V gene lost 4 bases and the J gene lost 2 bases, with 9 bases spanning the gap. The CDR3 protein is CASSPGQNTGELFF. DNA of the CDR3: TGCGCCAGCAGCCCGGGACAAAACACCGGGGAGCTGTTTTTT.